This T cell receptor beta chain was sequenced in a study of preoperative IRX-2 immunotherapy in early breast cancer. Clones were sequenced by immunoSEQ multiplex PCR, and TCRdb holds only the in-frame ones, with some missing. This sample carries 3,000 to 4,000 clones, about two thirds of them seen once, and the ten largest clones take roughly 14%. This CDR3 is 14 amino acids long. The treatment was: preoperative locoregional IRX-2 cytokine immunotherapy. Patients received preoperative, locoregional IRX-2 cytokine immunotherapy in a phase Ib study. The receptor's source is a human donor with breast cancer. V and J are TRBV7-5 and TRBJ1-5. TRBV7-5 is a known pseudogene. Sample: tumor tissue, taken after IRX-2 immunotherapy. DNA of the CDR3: TGTGCCAGCAGCTTAGAGGGGGGTCCTCAGCCCCAGCATTTT. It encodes CASSLEGGPQPQHF.